The rows below give T cell receptor beta chains drawn from one sample of a study of diagnostic markers for celiac disease. TCRdb re-called the reads, yielding one record per CDR3 amino acid sequence without DNA. This specimen shows about 490 distinct CDR3 sequences; the ten leading clones hold 25% to 30%. Source material: either unsorted cells or a sorted T cell fraction (not recorded which). The source is a human donor. CDR3s include the opening cysteine and the closing phenylalanine or tryptophan. Some rows have no size entry. The others give once, few or many, or a class for an expanded clone.

TRBJ1-3,TRBV28,hyperexpanded,15,CASSTGGSSGNTIYF
TRBJ2-6,TRBV30,medium-sized,16,CAWSRDRVPGANVLTF
TRBJ2-3,TRBV20-1,medium-sized,13,CSARLVSTDTQYF
TRBJ2-1,TRBV23-1,NA,16,CASSQVAGGPYNEQFF
TRBJ1-2,TRBV2,large,12,CASKRAQYGYTF
TRBJ1-1,TRBV20-1,large,12,CSATRGVTEAFF
TRBJ2-3,TRBV5-1,NA,14,CASSREGGTGTQYF
TRBJ1-5,TRBV3-1,medium-sized,15,CASSQDQRPNQPQHF
TRBJ2-1,TRBV11-2,medium-sized,15,CASSLGTSAYNEQFF
TRBJ1-2,TRBV30,medium-sized,12,CAWRVDPWGYTF
TRBJ2-5,TRBV5-1,medium-sized,16,CASSETTSGGGETQYF
TRBJ2-7,TRBV20-1,large,13,CSAWRWGTYEQYF
TRBJ1-1,TRBV7-6,medium-sized,12,CASSRGGAEAFF
TRBJ1-3,TRBV24-1,large,16,CATSSPTPRSGNTIYF
TRBJ1-2,TRBV5-5,NA,15,CASSLAGTANYGYTF
TRBJ1-1,TRBV16,hyperexpanded,15,CASSQTQGAGTEAFF
TRBJ1-4,TRBV28,medium-sized,16,CASRGRDRGPNEKLFF
TRBJ2-5,TRBV10-3,large,15,CAIREAEGLGETQYF
TRBJ1-5,TRBV7-3,large,16,CASRLPAGRWDQPQHF
TRBJ2-7,TRBV10-3,medium-sized,18,CAISERTSGSGVPYEQYF
TRBJ2-6,TRBV29-1,medium-sized,16,CSVEGTSGSGANVLTF
TRBJ1-1,TRBV7-2,large,11,CASSLVQRAFF
TRBJ2-7,TRBV20-1,medium-sized,18,CSARGTSGSNIRSYEQYF
TRBJ2-1,TRBV1,medium-sized,16,CTSSQDLTSGGNEQFF
TRBJ1-2,TRBV7-2,medium-sized,18,CASSENIGGTGADYGYTF
TRBJ1-5,TRBV12-3/TRBV12-4,medium-sized,14,CASRGIFSNQPQHF
TRBJ1-2,TRBV27,NA,14,CASSLYSRGYGYTF
TRBJ2-1,TRBV27,medium-sized,16,CASSRGTGLGYNEQFF
TRBJ1-3,TRBV12-3/TRBV12-4,large,14,CASSPTSGPPDIYF
TRBJ2-1,TRBV20-1,large,13,CSASAQGHNEQFF
TRBJ2-5,TRBV20-1,large,14,CSARDARVLETQYF
TRBJ1-1,TRBV7-6,medium-sized,13,CASSPRVGTEAFF
TRBJ2-4,TRBV20-1,medium-sized,18,CSAHPPGTGDPAKNIQYF
TRBJ1-2,TRBV30,NA,16,CAWSEVWDRERGGYTF
TRBJ2-5,TRBV6-5,NA,17,CASSYSRRGRPQETQYF
TRBJ1-2,TRBV5-1,large,15,CASSRATGDNYGYTF
TRBJ2-4,TRBV5-4,medium-sized,15,CASSSRERMENIQYF
TRBJ2-7,TRBV20-1,NA,14,CSARDREGTHEQYF
TRBJ1-2,TRBV15,medium-sized,14,CATSREQGHYGYTF
TRBJ1-5,TRBV9,large,14,CASSVGDRHQPQHF
TRBJ2-1,TRBV18,NA,16,CASSPSGSGGYNEQFF
TRBJ2-1,TRBV5-4,medium-sized,12,CASSPMGDEQFF
TRBJ2-2,TRBV7-2,medium-sized,12,CASSFFTGELFF
TRBJ1-6,TRBV2,medium-sized,12,CAVGWGGSPLHF
TRBJ1-1,TRBV7-9,medium-sized,11,CASRERGLAFF
TRBJ1-5,TRBV6-5,NA,14,CASSDGQGNQPQHF
TRBJ2-3,TRBV2,NA,14,CAQQRDRGTDTQYF
TRBJ1-1,TRBV20-1,large,14,CSALEGRMNTEAFF
TRBJ1-5,TRBV12-3/TRBV12-4,medium-sized,14,CASSLAKKDQPQHF
TRBJ1-1,TRBV20-1,large,13,CSARSYMNTEAFF
TRBJ2-1,TRBV7-6,large,15,CASSLQGSSYNEQFF